This entry is about one T cell receptor (beta chain). TCRdb's table, derived via immunoSEQ multiplex PCR, lists solely in-frame clones and lacks some. The sample has 65,000 to 80,000 clones; around nine tenths are singletons. Germline assignment: CDR1 LGHNA and CDR2 YNFKEQ. V was pared by 2 bases and J by 7 bases, with 27 bases between. The CDR3 loop spans 18 amino acids. These data are taken from a study of control samples from healthy donors and cancer patients. The source of this sequence is a woman aged 60 to 75 with head and neck cancer. V usage is TRBV4-2 and J usage is TRBJ2-7; D remains ambiguous. Sequencing input: PBMCs. The CDR3 spells CASSQSHLKGPWVREQYF. CDR3 sequence (DNA): TGTGCCAGCAGCCAAAGTCACTTGAAAGGGCCGTGGGTACGTGAGCAGTACTTC.